This TCR beta chain was documented in a study of blood T cell repertoires in COVID-19. Across the study: Some COVID-19 samples were acute and others convalescent; all came from the United States, Italy and Spain. PBMCs, B-cell-depleted T cells, or T cells provided the cDNA or gDNA that made up the material.

The V and J ends lost 4 bases and 0 bases respectively, with 13 bases between them. CDR3 size: 16 residues. Germline V gene lookup returns CDR1 KGHDR and CDR2 SFDVKD. Per the authors' pipeline: Estimates of nucleated cell counts were drawn from the amplification of reference gene primers. Assay: immunoSEQ multiplex PCR; the TCRdb copy retains only in-frame clones and omits some. The DNA was the basis for D and trimming; V, J and clone size are from that table. Found here are approximately 260,000 clones, roughly 86% of them singletons; the top ten hold 3.5% to 4%. This chain connects TRBV24-1 to TRBJ2-3; tentative D call: TRBD2 (6 bases). The sample consisted of peripheral blood. The receptor was derived from a man aged 18 to 35 with active or convalescent COVID-19. DNA for the CDR3: TGTGCCACCAGTGACCCTGGGAGGACTAGCACAGATACGCAGTATTTT. It is translated as CATSDPGRTSTDTQYF.